This entry lists 8 T cell receptor beta chains sequenced from one sample in a study of blood T cell repertoires in COVID-19. Repertoires were generated with immunoSEQ multiplex PCR, while TCRdb's copy carries only in-frame clones and drops some. The table records over 200,000 clones, roughly 84% of them present only once. The sequencing input was peripheral blood. The receptor source for this set is a woman aged 80 or over with active or convalescent COVID-19.

As DNA, the CDR3 is TGTGCCAGCTCACCAACCCCACAGGGGGACTATGGCTACACCTTC. Translating it yields CASSPTPQGDYGYTF. The V gene is TRBV18, the J gene TRBJ1-2; 8 bases agree with TRBD1. V was clipped by 2 bases and J by 3 bases; unmatched bases: 5. CDR1 and CDR2 (germline): KGHSH, LQKENI. The CDR3 is made up of 15 amino acids.

The rearrangement uses TRBV9 and TRBJ2-3, with a possible D match to TRBD2 (5 bases). This CDR3 is 13 amino acids long. The V end lost 2 bases, the J end lost 6 bases, and 10 bases lay between the germline ends. CDR1 SGDLS and CDR2 YYNGEE come from the germline V gene. The CDR3 spells CASSVLASDTQYF. The CDR3 DNA reads TGTGCCAGCAGCGTCCTAGCTTCGGATACGCAGTATTTT.

This clone is a singleton in its sample. The chain is built from TRBV4-3 and TRBJ2-2; 13 nucleotides align to TRBD2. CDR3 size: 16 residues. Germline V gene sequence: CDR1 LGHNA, CDR2 YSLEER. Unmatched junction bases numbered 3, after V lost 4 bases and J lost 4 bases. The CDR3 DNA follows: TGCGCCAGCAGCCGACTAGCGGGGGGCTTCACCGGGGAGCTGTTTTTT. This gives the protein CASSRLAGGFTGELFF.

The chain recombines TRBV18 with TRBJ1-2; 9 bases align to TRBD1. Germline V CDR1 and CDR2: KGHSH, LQKENI. The CDR3 has 18 residues. V was clipped by 1 base and J by 4 bases; unmatched bases: 13. The CDR3, as DNA: TGTGCCAGCTCACCACGACCGGGACAGGGCGATTACGGCTATGGCTACACCTTC. It is translated as CASSPRPGQGDYGYGYTF.

This clone was found a few times. This rearrangement joins TRBV19 to TRBJ2-2, with D perhaps TRBD2 (7 bases). CDR3 length: 16 residues. The V gene lost 7 bases and the J gene lost 4 bases, with 19 bases spanning the gap. Germline V gene lookup returns CDR1 LNHDA and CDR2 SQIVND (reference sequence). CDR3 nucleotides: TGTGCCAGTACCCCGAGGGCGGGGGCCTTCACCGGGGAGCTGTTTTTT. It encodes CASTPRAGAFTGELFF.

In its sample, this clone was seen a few times. This sequence joins TRBV28 and TRBJ2-3; D gene ambiguous. In germline, CDR1 is MDHEN, CDR2 SYDVKM. V was trimmed by 2 bases and J by 10 bases, leaving 16 bases between them. This CDR3 is 14 amino acids long. CDR3: CASSLLQVPPAQYF. CDR3 DNA sequence: TGTGCCAGCAGTTTACTTCAGGTCCCGCCGGCGCAGTATTTT.

The CDR3 loop reads CAIGWRETQYF. The CDR3 DNA reads TGTGCCATCGGGTGGAGAGAGACCCAGTACTTC. The genes are TRBV27 and TRBJ2-5; D is uncertain. Trimming took off 10 bases at V and 4 bases at J, with 10 bases between the two ends. CDR1 and CDR2 from the germline V gene are MNHEY and SMNVEV (reference sequence). The CDR3 has 11 amino acids.

This chain links TRBV6-2 or TRBV6-3 with TRBJ1-4; D call uncertain. V gave up 5 bases and J gave up 0 bases, with 13 bases separating them. The CDR3 is made up of 16 amino acids. Germline V gene lookup returns CDR1 MNHEY and CDR2 SVGEGT. The CDR3: CASSLQRAATNEKLFF. The CDR3 region has the DNA TGTGCCAGCAGTCTTCAACGAGCTGCAACTAATGAAAAACTGTTTTTT.